These 17 T cell receptor beta chains came from one sample sequenced in a study of blood T cell repertoires in COVID-19. Sequencing used immunoSEQ multiplex PCR; TCRdb keeps in-frame clones, though not all of them. The table shows a few hundred thousand clones, with 75% to 85% occurring only once. Material for sequencing was peripheral blood. Source of these receptors: a human donor in a cohort sampled during active COVID-19.

V is TRBV18 and J is TRBJ2-7; D gene uncertain. Per the germline V gene, CDR1 is KGHSH and CDR2 is LQKENI. V dropped 0 bases and J dropped 0 bases, with 9 bases sitting between them. The CDR3 length is 15 residues. The CDR3 DNA sequence: TGTGCCAGCTCACCACCGAGCGCCTCCTCCTACGAGCAGTACTTC. It encodes CASSPPSASSYEQYF.

V is TRBV5-1 and J is TRBJ1-2; TRBD1 might be the D (6 bases). The CDR3 covers 14 residues. V was shortened by 3 bases and J by 2 bases, with 11 bases between the two germline ends. Germline CDR1 and CDR2: SGHRS and YFSETQ. The CDR3 DNA reads as TGCGCCAGCAGCTACCGGGACATCAACTATGGCTACACCTTC. The encoded protein is CASSYRDINYGYTF.

This CDR3 is CASSSQGRNEKLFF. DNA for the CDR3: TGTGCCAGCAGCTCACAGGGGCGAAATGAAAAACTGTTTTTT. The J gene is TRBJ1-4, the V gene TRBV7-9; the match to TRBD1 covers 7 bases. This CDR3 contains 14 residues. V lost 4 bases to trimming and J lost 5 bases; unmatched junction nucleotides: 4. Germline values: CDR1 SEHNR, CDR2 FQNEAQ (reference sequence).

This clone was found a few times. The chain uses TRBV2 and TRBJ1-1; no reliable D call. The CDR3 spans 10 residues. The germline V gene encodes CDR1 SNHLY and CDR2 FYNNEI. The ends were cut back, 8 bases at V and 5 bases at J, with 6 bases in the middle. This CDR3 reads CASGGTEAFF. The CDR3 coding sequence is TGTGCCAGCGGAGGGACTGAAGCTTTCTTT. Drawing the rest from reference TRBV2 and TRBJ1-1, the complete variable domain is EPEVTQTPSHQVTQMGQEVILRCVPISNHLYFYWYRQILGQKVEFLVSFYNNEISEKSEIFDDQFSVERPDGSNFTLKIRSTKLEDSAMYFCASGGTEAFFGQGTRLTVV.

This clone appeared once. The chain carries TRBV19 and TRBJ2-5; a weak D match, TRBD2 (7 bases). The CDR3 has 14 amino acids. Germline values: CDR1 LNHDA, CDR2 SQIVND (reference sequence). V shed 7 bases and J shed 4 bases, with 16 bases lying between them. The CDR3 region is CASTHGGPGETQYF. Here the CDR3 DNA reads TGTGCCAGTACTCACGGGGGGCCGGGAGAGACCCAGTACTTC.

J is TRBJ1-6 and V is TRBV7-9; a weak D match, TRBD1 (6 bases). Trimming removed 0 bases from V and 10 bases from J, with 13 bases in between. This CDR3 region has 15 residues. Germline V gene sequence: CDR1 SEHNR, CDR2 FQNEAQ (reference sequence). In nucleotides, the CDR3 is TGTGCCAGCAGCTTAGCGACAGGCGGGGGATCACCCCTCCACTTT. It yields the protein CASSLATGGGSPLHF.

This rearrangement joins TRBV3-1 (or the pseudogene TRBV3-2) to TRBJ2-2, with 10 bases fitting TRBD2. Looked up from germline, CDR1 is LGHDT and CDR2 is YNNKEL (reference sequence). The V segment lost 2 bases and the J segment 6 bases; nucleotides outside the gene matches: 3. The CDR3 has 15 amino acids. The CDR3 is CASSQIAGGAGELFF. In DNA, the CDR3 is TGTGCCAGCAGCCAAATAGCGGGGGGTGCCGGGGAGCTGTTTTTT.

The chain uses TRBV3-1 (or the pseudogene TRBV3-2) and TRBJ2-1; 10 bases fit TRBD2. The CDR3 spans 16 residues. J gave up 4 bases and V 0 bases, and 3 bases lay outside the gene matches. Germline CDR1 reads LGHDT; CDR2 reads YNNKEL (reference sequence). CDR3 loop: CASSQDASGGYNEQFF. The CDR3 nucleotides read TGTGCCAGCAGCCAAGACGCTAGCGGGGGATACAATGAGCAGTTCTTC.

This clone came up once. The chain is built from TRBV6-5 and TRBJ2-4; D is possibly TRBD2 (5 bases). The CDR3 is 13 amino acids. In germline, CDR1 is MNHEY, CDR2 SVGAGI. Trimming removed 6 bases from V and 7 bases from J, with 13 bases in between. CDR3 sequence (DNA): TGTGCCAGCAGGGAGGACGGTACCAACATTCAGTACTTC. The encoded protein is CASREDGTNIQYF.

V gene TRBV19 combines with J gene TRBJ1-2; 9 nucleotides match TRBD1. From germline, CDR1 is LNHDA and CDR2 SQIVND (reference sequence). The CDR3 covers 13 residues. V was pared by 5 bases and J by 6 bases, with 4 bases of the junction left unmatched. CDR3 protein: CASSRTGDDGYTF. In DNA, the CDR3 is TGTGCCAGTAGTCGGACAGGGGACGATGGCTACACCTTC.

The J gene is TRBJ2-3, the V gene TRBV5-1, with a weak D call TRBD2 (6 bases). The CDR3 extends over 16 amino acids. Germline V lookup: CDR1 SGHRS, CDR2 YFSETQ. Between the trimmed V and J ends, which lost 7 bases and 0 bases, there was a span of 18 bases. This CDR3 reads CASGGLGEESTDTQYF. Here the CDR3 DNA reads TGCGCCAGCGGAGGCTTGGGGGAGGAGAGCACAGATACGCAGTATTTT. The variable domain in full, with the rest retrieved from reference TRBV5-1 and TRBJ2-3, is KAGVTQTPRYLIKTRGQQVTLSCSPISGHRSVSWYQQTPGQGLQFLFEYFSETQRNKGNFPGRFSGRQFSNSRSEMNVSTLELGDSALYLCASGGLGEESTDTQYFGPGTRLTVL.

The rearrangement uses TRBV11-2 and TRBJ1-6; possibly TRBD1 for D (6 bases). The germline gives CDR1 SGHAT, CDR2 FQNNGV. The ends were cut back, 5 bases at V and 7 bases at J, with 18 bases in the middle. The CDR3 is 16 residues long. For the CDR3, the DNA is TGTGCCAGCAGCCTAGCGGCGCGGGGGGCCAATTCACCCCTCCACTTT. Its translation is CASSLAARGANSPLHF. The whole variable domain, remainder taken from reference TRBV11-2 and TRBJ1-6, is EAGVAQSPRYKIIEKRQSVAFWCNPISGHATLYWYQQILGQGPKLLIQFQNNGVVDDSQLPKDRFSAERLKGVDSTLKIQPAKLEDSAVYLCASSLAARGANSPLHFGNGTRLTVT.

The rearrangement joins TRBV24-1 to TRBJ2-3; the match to TRBD2 covers 8 bases. CDR1 and CDR2 (germline): KGHDR, SFDVKD. The CDR3 runs 16 residues. J was trimmed by 1 base and V by 4 bases; bases with no gene match: 6. DNA for the CDR3: TGTGCCACCAGTGACCCCGCGGGGGGTGGCACAGATACGCAGTATTTT. Amino acids: CATSDPAGGGTDTQYF.

This clone was detected a few times. This rearrangement joins TRBV13 to TRBJ1-2, with 7 bases matching TRBD1. The CDR3 consists of 14 residues. Germline V gene lookup returns CDR1 PRHDT and CDR2 FYEKMQ (reference sequence). The V segment lost 3 bases and the J segment 0 bases; nucleotides outside the gene matches: 1. The CDR3 coding sequence is TGTGCCAGCAGCTTTGACAGGGCTAACTATGGCTACACCTTC. Its protein product is CASSFDRANYGYTF.

The V and J genes are TRBV5-1 and TRBJ1-2; TRBD1 matches at 9 bases. Germline lookup yields CDR1 SGHRS and CDR2 YFSETQ. Trimming removed 4 bases from V and 7 bases from J; junction bases left unmatched: 2. The CDR3 is made up of 12 amino acids. Written as DNA, the CDR3 is TGCGCCAGCAGCCGGACAGGGGCTGGCTACACCTTC. This translates into CASSRTGAGYTF.

V gene TRBV19 combines with J gene TRBJ1-6, with D possibly being TRBD1 (5 bases). This CDR3 region has 12 residues. Trimming stripped 4 bases from V and 8 bases from J, with 6 bases between. Germline V CDR1 and CDR2: LNHDA, SQIVND (reference sequence). CDR3 nucleotide sequence: TGTGCCAGTAGTACCAGGGATTCACCCCTCCACTTT. Amino acid sequence: CASSTRDSPLHF.

The V call is TRBV24-1, the J call TRBJ2-7; 7 nucleotides agree with TRBD1. Trimming cost V 3 bases and J 6 bases; bases outside gene matches: 10. The CDR3 covers 15 residues. Germline values: CDR1 KGHDR, CDR2 SFDVKD. CDR3 sequence (DNA): TGTGCCACCAGTGATCCGAGACAGGGTTCGGCCGAGCAGTACTTC. Translation gives CATSDPRQGSAEQYF.